This entry describes one T cell receptor (beta chain). The data stem from a study of T cells in Graves' hyperthyroidism and ophthalmopathy. The overall study: Upon initial diagnosis and before any treatment, peripheral blood was collected.

The CDR3 runs 14 residues. Per the germline V gene, CDR1 is MNHEY and CDR2 is SVGAGI. Trimming cost V 2 bases and J 2 bases; bases outside gene matches: 1. The source material, RNA transcripts, was used to amplify TCR beta CDR3 regions. RT-PCR in the first round (using the HTBI primer set) targeted the TCR CDR3. TCRdb re-derived calls from the multiplex PCR reads in MiXCR, one entry per CDR3 protein. The sample carries 650,000 to 700,000 distinct CDR3 sequences, 17% recorded once. Patients counted as stable if ophthalmopathy did not develop within 18 months. Material: blood. This clonotype was sampled from a man aged 50 or older with Graves' hyperthyroidism. The rearrangement joins TRBV6-5 to TRBJ2-7, with TRBD1 matching over 9 bases. The CDR3 nucleotides are TGTGCCAGCAGTTACCGGGACAGGGCCTACGAGCAGTACTTC. Its translation: CASSYRDRAYEQYF.